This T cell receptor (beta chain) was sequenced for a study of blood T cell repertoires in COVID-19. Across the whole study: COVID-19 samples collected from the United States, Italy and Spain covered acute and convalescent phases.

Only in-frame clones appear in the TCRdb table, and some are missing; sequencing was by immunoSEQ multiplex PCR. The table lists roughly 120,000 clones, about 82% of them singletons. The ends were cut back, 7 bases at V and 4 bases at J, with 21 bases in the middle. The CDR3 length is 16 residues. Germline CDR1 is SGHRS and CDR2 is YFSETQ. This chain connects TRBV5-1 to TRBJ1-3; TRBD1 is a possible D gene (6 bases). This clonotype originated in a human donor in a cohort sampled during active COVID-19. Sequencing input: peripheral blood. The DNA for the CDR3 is TGCGCCAGCGCTCCGGGACACCACTCGCCCGGAAACACCATATATTTT. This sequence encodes CASAPGHHSPGNTIYF.